The rows below give T cell receptor beta chains drawn from one sample of a study of T-cell memory formation after mild COVID-19. TCRdb processed the 5' RACE reads anew with MiXCR; each CDR3 protein has one entry. The sample lists 250,000 to 300,000 distinct CDR3 sequences, about a sixth seen once, with about a fifth in the top ten. Material for sequencing was PBMCs or a T cell subset sorted from them (not recorded which). The receptors derive from a man between 18 and 29 years old who had mild COVID-19 (a few samples of this study predate the infection). Cell type and time point are not known. CDR3s include the opening cysteine and the closing phenylalanine or tryptophan. A D gene is named only where the DNA matches it firmly. Clone size is not always given. Where it is, it says once, few, many or a class for expanded clones.

>TRBD1|TRBJ2-3|few|TRBV7-8
TGTGCCAGCAGCAAGCGGACAGGGACTAGCACAGATACGCAGTATTTT
CASSKRTGTSTDTQYF
>.|TRBJ2-3|.|TRBV29-1
TGCAGCGTTGAGGCGGCGAGGGGGGTGAGAGATACGCAGTATTTT
CSVEAARGVRDTQYF
>.|TRBJ1-2|.|TRBV6-2/TRBV6-3
TGTGCCAGCGGGAGGAGCCTAACACGCTACACCTTC
CASGRSLTRYTF
>TRBD2|TRBJ2-1|few|TRBV4-1
TGCGCCAGCAGCCAAGACTATACGGGGGGGTACAATGAGCAGTTCTTC
CASSQDYTGGYNEQFF
>TRBD1|TRBJ1-6|few|TRBV11-2
TGTGCCAGCAGCTCCAGGGGGTATGGTCTTAATTCACCCCTCCACTTT
CASSSRGYGLNSPLHF
>.|TRBJ2-2|few|TRBV20-1
TGCAGTGCTAGGGGCGGCGGATTAACTTTGAACACCGGGGAGCTGTTTTTT
CSARGGGLTLNTGELFF
>.|TRBJ2-7|few|TRBV20-1
TGCAGTGCTTGGGACGGCTACGAGCAGTACTTC
CSAWDGYEQYF
>.|TRBJ2-5|.|TRBV4-3
TGCGCCAGCAGCCAAGATTTGACAGTACAAGAGACCCAGTACTTC
CASSQDLTVQETQYF
>.|TRBJ1-2|.|TRBV7-2
TGTGCCAGCAGCTTCGGAACAACCTATGGCTACACCTTC
CASSFGTTYGYTF
>.|TRBJ2-3|few|TRBV20-1
TGCAGTGCTTTGGACTGGCCCGACGGCACAGATACGCAGTATTTT
CSALDWPDGTDTQYF
>.|TRBJ2-1|.|TRBV7-2
TGTGCCAGCAGCTTAGCGCAGGCTAGTGCTAATGAGCAGTTCTTC
CASSLAQASANEQFF
>.|TRBJ2-6|few|TRBV6-6
TGTGCCAGCAGTTCCGGTGGGACTGGGGCCAACGTCCTGACTTTC
CASSSGGTGANVLTF
>TRBD1|TRBJ2-1|.|TRBV29-1
TGCAGCGTTGACCAGGGGGAACACAATGAGCAGTTCTTC
CSVDQGEHNEQFF
>.|TRBJ1-4|.|TRBV4-2
TGTGCCAGCAGCCAAGGGGGCAGAGCCGCTAATGAAAAACTGTTTTTT
CASSQGGRAANEKLFF
>.|TRBJ2-1|.|TRBV5-1
TGCGCCAGCAGCTTGGAGCGGCGAGATGTAGTCAATGAGCAGTTCTTC
CASSLERRDVVNEQFF
>.|TRBJ2-3|.|TRBV12-3/TRBV12-4
TGTGCCAGCAGGGGGGCGGGGGCAGATACGCAGTATTTT
CASRGAGADTQYF
>.|TRBJ1-5|few|TRBV4-2
TGTGCCAGCAGCCAAGCAAGGTGGGGGAATCAGCCCCAGCATTTT
CASSQARWGNQPQHF
>.|TRBJ2-3|.|TRBV27
TGTGCCAGCAGTTTATCAGGCGGGGTCGGGACAGATACGCAGTATTTT
CASSLSGGVGTDTQYF